The entry below describes one T cell receptor (beta chain). Its antigen is not identified. The data were obtained in a study of shared clonotypes between healthy human individuals. It was CD45RO-negative cells, positively selected for CCR7, that made up naive CD8 cells, with terminally differentiated effector memory CD45RA+ cells excluded. Study results and limitations: Only blood was sampled, and tissue TCR repertoires likely differ from blood ones.

Profiling relied on immunoSEQ multiplex PCR, and the TCRdb table lists in-frame clones only, not all of them. Of about 700,000 clones detected, around 90% appear once; the ten largest clones hold 24%. Sequencing was performed on naive CD8+ T cells sorted from blood. The TCR originated in a man aged 30-40 years in good health.

CDR3 DNA: TGTGCCAGCAGCGCCTTGATGAACACCGGGGAGCTGTTTTTT. Its translation is CASSALMNTGELFF. V gene TRBV9 combines with J gene TRBJ2-2; D gene unclear. This CDR3 has 14 amino acids. The V gene's germline CDR1 is SGDLS and CDR2 YYNGEE. The V end lost 3 bases, the J end lost 1 base, and 7 bases lay between the germline ends. Full variable domain (remainder filled in from reference TRBV9 and TRBJ2-2): DSGVTQTPKHLITATGQRVTLRCSPRSGDLSVYWYQQSLDQGLQFLIQYYNGEERAKGNILERFSAQQFPDLHSELNLSSLELGDSALYFCASSALMNTGELFFGEGSRLTVL.